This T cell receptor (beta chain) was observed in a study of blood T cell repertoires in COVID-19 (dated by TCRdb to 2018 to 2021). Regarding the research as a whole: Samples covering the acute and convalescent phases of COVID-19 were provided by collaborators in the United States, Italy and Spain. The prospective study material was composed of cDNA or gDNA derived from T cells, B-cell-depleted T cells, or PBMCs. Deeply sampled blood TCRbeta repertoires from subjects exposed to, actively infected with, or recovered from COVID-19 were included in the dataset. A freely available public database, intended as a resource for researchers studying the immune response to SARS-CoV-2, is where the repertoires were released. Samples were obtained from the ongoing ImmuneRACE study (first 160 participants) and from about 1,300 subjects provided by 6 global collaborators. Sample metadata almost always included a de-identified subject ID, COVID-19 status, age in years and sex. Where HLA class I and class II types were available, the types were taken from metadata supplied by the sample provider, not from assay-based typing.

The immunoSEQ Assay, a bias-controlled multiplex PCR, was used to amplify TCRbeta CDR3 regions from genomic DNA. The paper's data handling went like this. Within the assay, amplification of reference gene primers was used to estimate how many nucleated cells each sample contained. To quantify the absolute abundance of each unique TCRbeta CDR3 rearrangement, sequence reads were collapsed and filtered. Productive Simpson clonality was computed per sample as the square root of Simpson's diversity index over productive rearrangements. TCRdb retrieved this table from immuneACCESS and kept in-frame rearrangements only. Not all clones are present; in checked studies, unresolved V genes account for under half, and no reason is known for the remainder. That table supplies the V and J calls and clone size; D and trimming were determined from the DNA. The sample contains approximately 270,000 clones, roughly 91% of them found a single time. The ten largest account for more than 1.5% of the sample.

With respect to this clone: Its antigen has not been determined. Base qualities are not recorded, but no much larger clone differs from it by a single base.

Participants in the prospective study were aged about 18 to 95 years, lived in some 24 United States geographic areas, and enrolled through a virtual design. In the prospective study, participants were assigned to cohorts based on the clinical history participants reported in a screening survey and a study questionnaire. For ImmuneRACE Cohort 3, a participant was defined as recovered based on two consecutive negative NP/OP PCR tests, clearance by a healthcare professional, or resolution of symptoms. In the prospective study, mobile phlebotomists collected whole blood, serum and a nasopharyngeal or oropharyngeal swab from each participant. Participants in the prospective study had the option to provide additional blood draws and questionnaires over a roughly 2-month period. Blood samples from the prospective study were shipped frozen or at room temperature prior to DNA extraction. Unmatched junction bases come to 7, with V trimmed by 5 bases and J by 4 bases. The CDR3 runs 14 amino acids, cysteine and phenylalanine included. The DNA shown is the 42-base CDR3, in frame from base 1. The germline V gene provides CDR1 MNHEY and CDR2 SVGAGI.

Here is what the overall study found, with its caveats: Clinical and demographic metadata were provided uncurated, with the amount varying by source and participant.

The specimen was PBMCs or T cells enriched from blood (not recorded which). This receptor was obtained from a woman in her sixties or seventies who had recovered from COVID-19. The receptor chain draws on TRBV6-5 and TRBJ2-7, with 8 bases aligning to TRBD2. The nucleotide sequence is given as TGTGCCAGCAGTACCAGCGGGAGTATGTACGAGCAGTACTTC. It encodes CASSTSGSMYEQYF.